This section outlines one T cell receptor beta chain sequence together with its context. Germline CDR1 reads LGHNA; CDR2 reads YNFKEQ. The germline V and J ends were trimmed by 0 bases and 10 bases, with 13 bases remaining between them. The CDR3 has 14 amino acids. The sample originates from a study of blood T cell repertoires in COVID-19. Overall study: The origin of the acute and convalescent COVID-19 samples was the United States, Italy and Spain.

In the original processing: Quantification of nucleated cells was approximated via reference gene primer amplification. Profiled with immunoSEQ multiplex PCR; TCRdb holds only in-frame clones, not every one. V and J calls and clone size follow that table, whereas D and trimming were derived from the DNA. This table holds 55,000 to 70,000 clones, around 90% found once. The sample taken for sequencing was peripheral blood. The chain has TRBV4-2 and TRBJ2-1, with TRBD2 as a possible D gene (6 bases). The sequence was obtained from a man between 60 and 75 years old with acute or convalescent COVID-19. The CDR3 here is CASSQDGRGEEQFF. The CDR3 DNA is TGTGCCAGCAGCCAAGATGGGCGGGGAGAGGAGCAGTTCTTC.